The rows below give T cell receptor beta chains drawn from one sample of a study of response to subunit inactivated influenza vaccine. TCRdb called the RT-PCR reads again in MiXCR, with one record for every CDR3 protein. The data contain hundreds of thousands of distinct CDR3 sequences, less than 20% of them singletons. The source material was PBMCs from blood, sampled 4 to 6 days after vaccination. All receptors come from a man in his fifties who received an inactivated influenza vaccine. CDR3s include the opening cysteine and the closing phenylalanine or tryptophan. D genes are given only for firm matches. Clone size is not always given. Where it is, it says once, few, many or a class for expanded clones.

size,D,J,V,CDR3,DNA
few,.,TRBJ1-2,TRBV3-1,CASSREDYGYTF,TGTGCCAGCAGCCGCGAAGATTATGGCTACACCTTC
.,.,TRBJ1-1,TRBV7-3,CASSVTGLGTEAFF,TGTGCCAGCAGCGTAACAGGGTTGGGGACTGAAGCTTTCTTT
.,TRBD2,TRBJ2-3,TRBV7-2,CASGPSGSRTDTQYF,TGTGCCAGCGGACCTAGCGGGAGTAGGACAGATACGCAGTATTTT
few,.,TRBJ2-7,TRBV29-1,CSVVLAGSYEQYF,TGCAGCGTTGTTTTAGCAGGCTCCTACGAGCAGTACTTC
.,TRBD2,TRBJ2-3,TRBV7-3,CASSFAGATDTQYF,TGTGCCAGCAGCTTCGCGGGAGCCACAGATACGCAGTATTTT
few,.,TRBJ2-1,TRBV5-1,CASRAISYNEQFF,TGCGCCAGTCGGGCTATCTCCTACAATGAGCAGTTCTTC
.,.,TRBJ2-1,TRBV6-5,CASSYSNRANEQFF,TGTGCCAGCAGTTACTCGAACAGGGCCAATGAGCAGTTCTTC
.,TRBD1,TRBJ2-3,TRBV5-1,CASRPDRGIHTDTQYF,TGCGCCAGCCGTCCGGACAGGGGGATACACACAGATACGCAGTATTTT
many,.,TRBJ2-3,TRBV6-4,CASSPSGERTDTQYF,TGTGCCAGTTCCCCCTCGGGGGAACGCACAGATACGCAGTATTTT
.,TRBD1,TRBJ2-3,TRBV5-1,CASSPEGTDTDTQYF,TGCGCCAGCAGCCCCGAAGGGACAGACACAGATACGCAGTATTTT
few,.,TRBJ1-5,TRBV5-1,CASSPGHGGNQPQHF,TGCGCCAGCAGCCCAGGTCATGGGGGCAATCAGCCCCAGCATTTT
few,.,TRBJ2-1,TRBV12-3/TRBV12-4,CASSPSGDRDEQFF,TGTGCCAGCAGTCCGTCAGGGGATCGGGATGAGCAGTTCTTC